This record covers a single T cell receptor beta chain. Its cognate antigen is unknown. The repertoire was sequenced with immunoSEQ multiplex PCR; TCRdb's copy has only in-frame clones and lacks some. Listed here are 34,000 or so clones without any singletons, the top ten holding approximately 6.7%. This sample is drawn from a study of T cells after posttransplantation cyclophosphamide. Study-level points and caveats: Donor-recipient repertoire similarity was low at 1-2 months, rising over year one.

CDR3 length equals 11 residues. V lost 3 bases and J lost 11, with 13 bases in between. CDR1 is GTSNPN and CDR2 is SVGIG in the germline V gene (reference sequence). The chain combines TRBV30 with TRBJ1-1; no definite D call. Specimen: PBMCs. This sequence was found in a woman aged 45 to 65 in good health and a related stem cell transplant donor. DNA for the CDR3: TGTGCCTGGAGCGGGTGGCTCGCGGCTTTCTTT. Its translation is CAWSGWLAAFF.